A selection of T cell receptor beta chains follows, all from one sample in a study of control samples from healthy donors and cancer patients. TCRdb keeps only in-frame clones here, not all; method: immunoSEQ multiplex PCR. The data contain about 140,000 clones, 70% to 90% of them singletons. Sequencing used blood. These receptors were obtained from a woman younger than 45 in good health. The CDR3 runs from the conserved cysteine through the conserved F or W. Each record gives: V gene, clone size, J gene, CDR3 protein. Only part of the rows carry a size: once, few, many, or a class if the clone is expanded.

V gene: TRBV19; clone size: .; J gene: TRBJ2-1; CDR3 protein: CASSLRTVDEQFF
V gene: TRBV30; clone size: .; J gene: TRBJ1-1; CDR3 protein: CAWNRDRGNTEAFF
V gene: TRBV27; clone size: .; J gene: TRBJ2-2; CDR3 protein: CASSPRLRHTGELFF
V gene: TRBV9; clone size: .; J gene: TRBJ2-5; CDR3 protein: CASSVAASGTHQETQYF
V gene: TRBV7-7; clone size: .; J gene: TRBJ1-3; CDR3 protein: CASSQGVSGNTIYF
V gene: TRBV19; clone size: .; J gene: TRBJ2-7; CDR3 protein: CASSMRPGLSYEQYF
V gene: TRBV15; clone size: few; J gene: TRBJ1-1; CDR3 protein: CATSRGGSNTEAFF
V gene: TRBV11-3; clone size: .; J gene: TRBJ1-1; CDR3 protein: CASSSRGDNTEAFF
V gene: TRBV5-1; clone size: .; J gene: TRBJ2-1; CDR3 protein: CASSLAVGQHNEQFF
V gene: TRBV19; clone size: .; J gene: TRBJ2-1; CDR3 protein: CASSIAGNEQFF
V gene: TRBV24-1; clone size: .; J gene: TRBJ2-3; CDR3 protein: CATSAFVQEQSTDTQYF
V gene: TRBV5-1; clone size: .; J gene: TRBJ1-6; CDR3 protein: CASSFVQGPNSPLHF
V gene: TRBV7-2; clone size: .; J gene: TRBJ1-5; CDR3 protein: CASSLHAGTFNQPQHF
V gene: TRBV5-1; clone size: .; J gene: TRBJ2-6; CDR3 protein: CASSSAGTGHFSGANVLTF
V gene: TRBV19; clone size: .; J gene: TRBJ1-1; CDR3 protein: CASSFLQAAGNTEAFF
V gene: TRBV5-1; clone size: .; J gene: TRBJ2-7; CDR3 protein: CASSSWEERTYEQYF
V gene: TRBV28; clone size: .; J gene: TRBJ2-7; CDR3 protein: CASSFDPITGAEQYF
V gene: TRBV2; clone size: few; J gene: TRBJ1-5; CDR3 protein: CASRNNPGQGVSTDQPQHF
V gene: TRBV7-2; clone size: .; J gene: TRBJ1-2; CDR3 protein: CASSSVLQGATNYGYTF
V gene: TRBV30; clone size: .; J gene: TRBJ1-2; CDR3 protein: CAWIRTGTKGYTF
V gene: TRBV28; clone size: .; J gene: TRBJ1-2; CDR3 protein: CASSAGTGAEDGYGYTF
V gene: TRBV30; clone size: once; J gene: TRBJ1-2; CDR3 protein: CAWSVQGGYTF
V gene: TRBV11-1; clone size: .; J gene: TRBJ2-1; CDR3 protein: CASSSTREQFF
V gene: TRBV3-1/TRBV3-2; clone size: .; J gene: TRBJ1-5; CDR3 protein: CASSLQGSNQPQHF
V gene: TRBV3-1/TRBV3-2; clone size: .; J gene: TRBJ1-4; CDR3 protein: CASRGTDEKLFF
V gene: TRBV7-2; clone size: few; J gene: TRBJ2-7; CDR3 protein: CASSLALGGRLPYF
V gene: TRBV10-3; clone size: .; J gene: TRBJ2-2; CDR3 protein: CAISERGPPTGELFF
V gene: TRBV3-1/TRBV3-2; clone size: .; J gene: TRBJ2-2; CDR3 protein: CASTRDRGISGELFF
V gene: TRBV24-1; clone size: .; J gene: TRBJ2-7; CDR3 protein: CATSESRAPYEQYF
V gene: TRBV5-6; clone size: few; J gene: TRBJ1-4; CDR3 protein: CASSGRAWASEKLFF
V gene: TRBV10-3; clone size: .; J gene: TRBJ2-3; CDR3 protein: CAISERAGGTDTQYF
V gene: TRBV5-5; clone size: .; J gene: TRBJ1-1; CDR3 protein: CASSLGQMNTEAFF
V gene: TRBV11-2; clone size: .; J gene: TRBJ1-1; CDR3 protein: CASSSLLRDSPRAFF
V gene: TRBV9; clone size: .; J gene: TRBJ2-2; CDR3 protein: CASSVGTGDIGGELFF
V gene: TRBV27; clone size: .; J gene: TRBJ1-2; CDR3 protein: CASSLSWATGGYTF
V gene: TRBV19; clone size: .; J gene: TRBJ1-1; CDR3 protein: CASSTPGQQNTEAFF
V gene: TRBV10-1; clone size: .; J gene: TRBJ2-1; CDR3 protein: CASSGTSGIVATYNEQFF
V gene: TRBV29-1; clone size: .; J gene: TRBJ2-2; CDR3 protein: CSVQRQANTGELFF
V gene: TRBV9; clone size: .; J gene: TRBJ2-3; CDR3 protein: CASGGPSFSTDTQYF
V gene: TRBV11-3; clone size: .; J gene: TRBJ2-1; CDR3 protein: CASSSGYNEQFF
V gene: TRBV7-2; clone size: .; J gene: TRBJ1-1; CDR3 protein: CASSLGGGTEAFF
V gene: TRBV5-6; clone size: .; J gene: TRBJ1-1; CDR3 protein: CASSSTDRGQGNTEAFF
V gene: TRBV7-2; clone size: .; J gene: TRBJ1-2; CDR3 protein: CASSLRTGLNYGYTF
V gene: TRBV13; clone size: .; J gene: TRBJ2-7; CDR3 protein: CASSLGLASAYEQYF
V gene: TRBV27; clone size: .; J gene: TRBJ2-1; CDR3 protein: CASSPIAGVSNEQFF
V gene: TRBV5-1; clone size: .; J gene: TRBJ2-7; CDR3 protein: CASSLEPGVGYEQYF
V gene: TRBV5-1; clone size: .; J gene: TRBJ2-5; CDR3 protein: CASSLAGSGSRETQYF
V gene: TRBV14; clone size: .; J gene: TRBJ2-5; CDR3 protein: CASSQKGSPGETQYF